This paragraph reports one T cell receptor (beta chain). No antigen is known for it. The sample originates from a study of identical twins. Template switching introduced a universal primer site, and the cDNA bore unique molecular identifiers. From the 5' RACE reads, TCRdb called clonotypes with MiXCR, one entry per CDR3 protein. The sample shows around 690,000 distinct CDR3 sequences, about 20% of them seen only once. Germline values: CDR1 MNHEY, CDR2 SMNVEV (reference sequence). The V and J ends lost 2 bases and 5 bases respectively, with 18 bases between them. This CDR3 contains 16 residues. Study-level results: For cord blood, abundant beta clonotypes had fewer insertions, unlike memory repertoires, which showed none.

The same data also contributed to another study, on T cells expressing NK-cell markers.

The receptor was derived from a young woman in good health. The genes are TRBV27 and TRBJ1-1; possibly TRBD1 for D (5 bases). Sequencing used PBMCs. CDR3 nucleotide sequence: TGTGCCAGCAGTTTAGGGGGTAGGCAGGAGAGGACTGAAGCTTTCTTT. Translating it yields CASSLGGRQERTEAFF.